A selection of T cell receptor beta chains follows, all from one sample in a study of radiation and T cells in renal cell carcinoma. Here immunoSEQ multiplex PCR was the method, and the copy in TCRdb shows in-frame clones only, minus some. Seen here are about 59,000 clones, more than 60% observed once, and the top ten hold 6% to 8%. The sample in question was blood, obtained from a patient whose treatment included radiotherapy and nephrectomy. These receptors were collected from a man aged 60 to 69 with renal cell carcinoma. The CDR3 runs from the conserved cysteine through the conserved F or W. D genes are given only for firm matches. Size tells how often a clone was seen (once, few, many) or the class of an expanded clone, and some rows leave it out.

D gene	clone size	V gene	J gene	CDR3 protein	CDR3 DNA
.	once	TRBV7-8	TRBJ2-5	CASSDSRASGQETQYF	TGTGCCAGCAGTGACAGCAGGGCGTCGGGACAAGAGACCCAGTACTTC
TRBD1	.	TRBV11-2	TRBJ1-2	CASSGYRGRNYGYTF	TGTGCCAGCAGTGGATACAGGGGGCGCAACTATGGCTACACCTTC
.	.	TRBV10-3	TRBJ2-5	CAISEDSQETQYF	TGTGCCATCAGTGAGGACAGTCAAGAGACCCAGTACTTC
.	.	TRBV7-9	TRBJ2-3	CASSLGTGRDTQYF	TGTGCCAGCAGCTTAGGGACTGGACGGGATACGCAGTATTTT
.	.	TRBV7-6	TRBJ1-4	CASSPFGVENEKLFF	TGTGCCAGCAGCCCATTTGGTGTCGAAAATGAAAAACTGTTTTTT
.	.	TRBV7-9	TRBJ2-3	CASSFSGTDTQYF	TGTGCCAGCAGCTTTTCTGGGACAGATACGCAGTATTTT
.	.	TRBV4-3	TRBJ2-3	CASSRRPGILADTQYF	TGCGCCAGCAGCCGGAGACCAGGGATCCTCGCAGATACGCAGTATTTT
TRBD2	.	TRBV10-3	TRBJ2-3	CAISVTLAGVGTDTQYF	TGTGCCATCAGTGTGACACTAGCGGGAGTCGGCACAGATACGCAGTATTTT
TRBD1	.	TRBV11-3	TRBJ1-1	CASSFSTGGTEAFF	TGTGCCAGCAGCTTCTCGACAGGGGGCACTGAAGCTTTCTTT
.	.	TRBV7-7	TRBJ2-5	CASSLEAEGETQYF	TGTGCCAGCAGCTTAGAAGCCGAAGGGGAGACCCAGTACTTC
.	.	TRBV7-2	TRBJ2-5	CASSLFPRSGTSGETQYF	TGTGCCAGCAGCTTATTCCCGCGGTCGGGCACCAGCGGAGAGACCCAGTACTTC
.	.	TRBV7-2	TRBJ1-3	CASSLAVVSSGNTIYF	TGTGCCAGCAGCTTAGCGGTCGTGAGCTCTGGAAACACCATATATTTT
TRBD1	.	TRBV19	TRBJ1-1	CASSLTGGSRNTEAFF	TGTGCCAGTAGTCTAACAGGGGGCTCACGAAACACTGAAGCTTTCTTT